Each of the 8 T cell receptor beta chains below was sequenced from the same sample in a study of cytomegalovirus exposure and HLA in healthy donors. A multiplex PCR was run with 60 Vbeta primers and 13 Jbeta primers. Only in-frame clones appear in the TCRdb table, and some are missing; sequencing was by immunoSEQ multiplex PCR. Here the sample spans roughly 200,000 clones, around 80% being singletons. The sequenced material came from PBMCs. These receptors all stem from a man aged 40-55 years in good health and CMV-seronegative.

This clone was seen more than once but under ten times. The V gene is TRBV6-5, the J gene TRBJ2-7; TRBD1 is a possible D gene (5 bases). Germline V lookup: CDR1 MNHEY, CDR2 SVGAGI. CDR3 length: 14 amino acids. Trimming shortened V by 5 bases and J by 6 bases, and 17 bases separated the two germline ends. CDR3 region: CASSTGLALGEQYF. The CDR3 DNA follows: TGTGCCAGCAGTACAGGTTTAGCTCTCGGCGAGCAGTACTTC.

The chain combines TRBV6-5 with TRBJ1-5, with 8 positions matching TRBD1. V shed 6 bases, J shed 3 bases, and the junction held 4 bases outside the gene matches. The CDR3 loop spans 14 amino acids. Germline loops: CDR1 MNHEY, CDR2 SVGAGI. The CDR3, as DNA: TGTGCCAGCAGCCGGGACAGGCTCAATCAGCCCCAGCATTTT. Its protein is CASSRDRLNQPQHF.

The chain links TRBV7-9 to TRBJ2-1; the match to TRBD1 covers 10 bases. Germline trimming cut 1 base from V and 6 bases from J; bases unmatched to any gene: 6. The CDR3 is 16 amino acids. CDR1 is SEHNR and CDR2 is FQNEAQ in the germline V gene (reference sequence). The CDR3 bases are TGTGCCAGCAGCTTAGTGACAGGGGGCCGGGGCAATGAGCAGTTCTTC. Amino acid sequence: CASSLVTGGRGNEQFF.

The V gene is TRBV7-9, the J gene TRBJ2-7, with 10 bases that match TRBD1. CDR3 length: 15 amino acids. V shed 4 bases, J shed 4 bases, and the junction held 7 bases outside the gene matches. Germline V lookup: CDR1 SEHNR, CDR2 FQNEAQ (reference sequence). CDR3 coding DNA: TGTGCCAGCAGCTCCCCGACAGGGGGCGGTTACGAGCAGTACTTC. Encoded protein: CASSSPTGGGYEQYF.

This clone has a single count. The chain carries TRBV5-1 and TRBJ1-1; TRBD1 agrees at 7 bases. The V segment lost 2 bases and the J segment 0 bases; nucleotides outside the gene matches: 4. Germline assignment: CDR1 SGHRS and CDR2 YFSETQ. CDR3 length: 15 residues. The CDR3 protein is CASSFGRGLNTEAFF. In DNA, the CDR3 is TGCGCCAGCAGCTTCGGAAGGGGGCTGAACACTGAAGCTTTCTTT. Full variable domain (outside the CDR3, taken from reference TRBV5-1 and TRBJ1-1): KAGVTQTPRYLIKTRGQQVTLSCSPISGHRSVSWYQQTPGQGLQFLFEYFSETQRNKGNFPGRFSGRQFSNSRSEMNVSTLELGDSALYLCASSFGRGLNTEAFFGQGTRLTVV.

This clone appeared a single time. V and J are TRBV11-2 and TRBJ2-1; TRBD2 is a possible D gene (6 bases). The CDR3 runs 16 residues. V was pared by 0 bases and J by 3 bases, with 12 bases between. CDR1 and CDR2 (germline): SGHAT, FQNNGV. CDR3 region: CASSLDLGTFYNEQFF. CDR3 nucleotide sequence: TGTGCCAGCAGCTTAGACCTCGGGACTTTCTACAATGAGCAGTTCTTC.

This sequence joins TRBV7-8 and TRBJ2-7, with 12 bases matching TRBD1. The CDR3 spans 16 residues. Germline V gene sequence: CDR1 SGHVS, CDR2 FQNEAQ. Trimming cost V 0 bases and J 6 bases; bases outside gene matches: 6. The CDR3 DNA follows: TGTGCCAGCAGCTTAGCGGGACAGGGGGCGCTTGGCGAGCAGTACTTC. Translated, it gives CASSLAGQGALGEQYF.

The DNA of the CDR3 is TGCGCCAGCAGCCAAGAGACTAGCGGGGGCCGGTCCAATGAGCAGTTCTTC. Amino acids: CASSQETSGGRSNEQFF. The genes are TRBV4-3 and TRBJ2-1; 12 bases match TRBD2. Germline V gene lookup returns CDR1 LGHNA and CDR2 YSLEER. The CDR3 extends over 17 amino acids. V lost 0 bases to trimming and J lost 6 bases; unmatched junction nucleotides: 6.